This passage covers 27 T cell receptor beta chains from one sample sequenced in a study of regulatory T cells in long-lasting Graves disease. As for time point: newly diagnosed GD, antithyroid drugs for less than 3 months. After RNA was extracted from PBMCs, the TCR library was made from it. Construction of TCR beta libraries relied on iRepertoire HTBI primers and on Arm-PCR targeting CDR3 regions. In TCRdb, the multiplex PCR reads were re-called with MiXCR into one record per CDR3 protein. The data contain roughly 510,000 distinct CDR3 sequences, about 16% of them singletons. These same records also appear under a second study, on T cells in Graves' hyperthyroidism and ophthalmopathy.

The specimen comprised peripheral blood mononuclear cells (PBMCs), sampled at new diagnosis, from a patient treated with antithyroid drugs. These receptors were taken from a young man with Graves disease.

The V gene is TRBV11-2, the J gene TRBJ2-2; D call uncertain. This CDR3 spans 12 amino acids. Germline lookup yields CDR1 SGHAT and CDR2 FQNNGV. Trimming took off 7 bases at V and 6 bases at J, with 9 bases between the two ends. CDR3 sequence: CASNSGAGELFF. DNA for the CDR3: TGTGCCAGCAATTCTGGGGCCGGGGAGCTGTTTTTT.

This clonotype was counted at least ten times. J is TRBJ1-6 and V is TRBV28; D is perhaps TRBD1 (6 bases). Germline V gene sequence: CDR1 MDHEN, CDR2 SYDVKM. This CDR3 is 15 amino acids long. V lost 4 bases and J lost 10, with 17 bases in between. This CDR3 is CASSSTGTLRSPLHF. CDR3 sequence (DNA): TGTGCCAGCAGTTCCACCGGGACACTTAGATCACCCCTCCACTTT.

This clonotype was seen at least ten times. The chain joins TRBV30 to TRBJ2-5; the match to TRBD2 covers 7 bases. Germline CDR1 GTSNPN, CDR2 SVGIG (reference sequence). The CDR3 spans 13 residues. The J segment lost 5 bases and the V segment lost 2 bases, leaving 5 bases of the junction unmatched. The CDR3 loop reads CAWSTTSWETQYF. CDR3 nucleotide sequence: TGTGCCTGGAGTACGACTAGCTGGGAGACCCAGTACTTC.

A single count supports this clonotype. The genes are TRBV19 and TRBJ2-1; 7 positions match TRBD2. The CDR3 length is 13 residues. J was trimmed by 7 bases and V by 8 bases; bases with no gene match: 8. From germline, CDR1 is LNHDA and CDR2 SQIVND (reference sequence). The CDR3 region is CASSGGRWNEQFF. CDR3 nucleotides: TGTGCCAGTTCGGGAGGTAGGTGGAATGAGCAGTTCTTC.

J is TRBJ2-3 and V is TRBV24-1; perhaps TRBD1 as D (5 bases). V was shortened by 2 bases and J by 0 bases, with 11 bases between the two germline ends. The CDR3 consists of 16 residues. Germline V lookup: CDR1 KGHDR, CDR2 SFDVKD. The CDR3 loop is CATSDYQGGSTDTQYF. DNA for the CDR3: TGTGCCACCAGTGATTACCAGGGTGGAAGCACAGATACGCAGTATTTT.

The V and J genes are TRBV7-2 and TRBJ2-3; D possibly corresponds to TRBD2 (5 bases). The CDR3 totals 15 residues. Germline CDR1 reads SGHTA; CDR2 reads FQGNSA. With 8 bases removed from V and 4 bases from J, the gap between germline ends came to 19 bases. The CDR3 DNA is TGTGCCAGCGGGTTGGCGGGTTCCGGCGCAGATACGCAGTATTTT. Translated: CASGLAGSGADTQYF.

This clonotype was detected many times. The chain uses TRBV6-2 or TRBV6-3 and TRBJ2-1; 11 positions match TRBD2. V lost 2 bases, J lost 0 bases, and 15 bases stayed unmatched. The germline V gene has CDR1 MNHEY and CDR2 SVGEGT. The CDR3 runs 21 residues. The CDR3 coding sequence is TGTGCCAGCAGTTACCCCTCTGGGGGACTAGCGGTACTTAGCTCCTACAATGAGCAGTTCTTC. Residues: CASSYPSGGLAVLSSYNEQFF.

This clonotype was counted at least ten times. The chain employs TRBV28 and TRBJ2-2; D ambiguous. The ends were cut back, 3 bases at V and 4 bases at J, with 9 bases in the middle. Germline V gene sequence: CDR1 MDHEN, CDR2 SYDVKM. This CDR3 comprises 14 residues. CDR3 in amino acids: CASSFLASTGELFF. The CDR3 coding sequence is TGTGCCAGCAGTTTTCTTGCCAGCACCGGGGAGCTGTTTTTT.

The chain employs TRBV27 and TRBJ2-3; 7 bases map to TRBD1. CDR3 length: 15 amino acids. V trimming: 3 bases; J trimming: 2 bases; junction bases outside the gene matches: 5. The germline CDR1 and CDR2 sequences are MNHEY and SMNVEV (reference sequence). CDR3 region: CASSFRDSFTDTQYF. The CDR3 coding sequence is TGTGCCAGCAGTTTTCGGGACAGCTTCACAGATACGCAGTATTTT.

This clonotype showed up many times. The J gene is TRBJ1-1, the V gene TRBV19; TRBD1 might be the D (5 bases). The V end was cut by 9 bases, the J end by 1 base, with 15 bases between. CDR3 length equals 14 residues. Germline CDR1 reads LNHDA; CDR2 reads SQIVND (reference sequence). The chain's CDR3 is CASRAGNGNTEAFF. The CDR3 nucleotides are TGTGCCAGCAGGGCGGGGAATGGGAACACTGAAGCTTTCTTT.

The chain recombines TRBV7-3 with TRBJ1-1, with D possibly being TRBD1 (5 bases). V was trimmed by 5 bases and J by 6 bases, leaving 28 bases between them. This CDR3 contains 18 residues. Germline assignment: CDR1 SGHTA and CDR2 FQGTGA. The DNA for the CDR3 is TGTGCCAGCAGCGCACTTGTAATAAGTCGGGGACGAACGGCTGAAGCTTTCTTT. Translation: CASSALVISRGRTAEAFF.

The table lists this clonotype with many counts. The rearrangement uses TRBV12-3 or TRBV12-4 and TRBJ2-3, with 9 bases that match TRBD2. Trimming at V came to 7 bases and at J to 3 bases, leaving 5 bases not matched to a gene. The CDR3 loop spans 14 amino acids. The CDR3 bases are TGTGCCAGCAATCTAGCGGGATTGACAGATACGCAGTATTTT. This gives the protein CASNLAGLTDTQYF.

At least ten counts were recorded for this clonotype. The rearrangement links TRBV11-3 to TRBJ2-2, with a tentative D call TRBD2 (5 bases). The CDR3 is made up of 17 amino acids. Germline values: CDR1 SGHNT, CDR2 YENEEA. V lost 6 bases and J lost 0, with 17 bases in between. The CDR3 nucleotides are TGTGCCAGCAGTCTTAGTCCAGCGGCAACGAACACCGGGGAGCTGTTTTTT. Its translation: CASSLSPAATNTGELFF.

The sample holds many counts of this clonotype. V usage is TRBV10-3 and J usage is TRBJ2-7; 9 nucleotides line up with TRBD1. CDR3 length: 14 amino acids. CDR1 and CDR2 (germline): ENHRY, SYGVKD. Unmatched junction bases numbered 9, after V lost 7 bases and J lost 5 bases. In DNA, the CDR3 is TGTGCCATCAAACTTCCGGGACAGGGCAACGAGCAGTACTTC. Translation: CAIKLPGQGNEQYF.

This sequence joins TRBV5-1 and TRBJ2-1, with unresolved D. CDR3 size: 15 residues. Between the trimmed V and J ends, which lost 3 bases and 4 bases, there was a span of 14 bases. Germline V gives CDR1 SGHRS, CDR2 YFSETQ. CDR3 sequence reads: CASSYAATEYNEQFF. Here the CDR3 DNA reads TGCGCCAGCAGCTACGCCGCGACGGAATACAATGAGCAGTTCTTC.

In this sample, this clonotype turned up many times. This chain connects TRBV12-3 or TRBV12-4 to TRBJ1-2, with a weak D call TRBD1 (6 bases). Trimming took 2 bases from V and 7 from J, leaving 11 bases between them. The CDR3 runs to 13 residues. The CDR3 bases are TGTGCCAGCAGTTTACGACAGGAGGGTGGCTACACCTTC. It encodes CASSLRQEGGYTF.

This clonotype came up a few times. This chain joins TRBV7-9 and TRBJ2-1; 7 nucleotides line up with TRBD2. Germline V gene data show CDR1 as SEHNR and CDR2 as FQNEAQ (reference sequence). The junction had 20 bases not matched to a gene; V was cut back by 4 bases and J by 5 bases. The CDR3 contains 19 residues. The CDR3 region is CASSSTRIGGDGVHNEQFF. The CDR3, as DNA: TGTGCCAGCAGCTCCACCCGTATTGGGGGGGACGGAGTACACAATGAGCAGTTCTTC. Drawing the rest from reference TRBV7-9 and TRBJ2-1, the complete variable domain is DTGVSQNPRHKITKRGQNVTFRCDPISEHNRLYWYRQTLGQGPEFLTYFQNEAQLEKSRLLSDRFSAERPKGSFSTLEIQRTEQGDSAMYLCASSSTRIGGDGVHNEQFFGPGTRLTVL.

Many counts were recorded for this clonotype. The CDR3 sequence: CASSLGQSSYEQYF. CDR3 in DNA: TGTGCCAGCAGCCTCGGACAGAGCTCCTACGAGCAGTACTTC. The V gene is TRBV12-3 or TRBV12-4, the J gene TRBJ2-7, with D tentatively TRBD1 (6 bases). This CDR3 contains 14 residues. Trimming cost V 6 bases and J 0 bases, with 12 bases left between them.

This clonotype was detected ten times or more. This rearrangement joins TRBV28 to TRBJ1-5; D not resolved. V lost 3 bases and J lost 6, with 9 bases in between. This CDR3 has 13 amino acids. The germline gives CDR1 MDHEN, CDR2 SYDVKM. CDR3 coding DNA: TGTGCCAGCAGTTTTCCCGGAGGTCAGCCCCAGCATTTT. As protein: CASSFPGGQPQHF.

This clonotype has only a few counts. The rearrangement links TRBV19 to TRBJ2-7; tentative D call: TRBD2 (5 bases). CDR3 length: 13 residues. CDR1 is LNHDA, CDR2 SQIVND, per germline (reference sequence). Trimming cost V 1 base and J 4 bases, with 8 bases left between them. The CDR3 loop is CASSIAGWYEQYF. The CDR3 nucleotides are TGTGCCAGTAGTATAGCGGGATGGTACGAGCAGTACTTC.

This clonotype has a count of ten or more. The chain is built from TRBV7-3 and TRBJ2-1; 10 bases agree with TRBD1. V was pared by 4 bases and J by 5 bases, with 11 bases of the junction left unmatched. This CDR3 is 17 amino acids long. The germline gives CDR1 SGHTA, CDR2 FQGTGA. CDR3 in amino acids: CASSSDPGTGDDNEQFF. CDR3 DNA sequence: TGTGCCAGCAGCTCTGACCCCGGGACAGGGGATGACAATGAGCAGTTCTTC.

The table lists this clonotype with a few counts. The genes are TRBV3-1 and TRBJ1-2, with unresolved D. The V gene lost 1 base and the J gene lost 3 bases, with 9 bases spanning the gap. Germline V gene lookup returns CDR1 LGHDT and CDR2 YNNKEL (reference sequence). This CDR3 is 14 amino acids long. CDR3 coding DNA: TGTGCCAGCAGCCAAGGGGCCACACACTATGGCTACACCTTC. It translates to CASSQGATHYGYTF.

This clonotype occurred a few times. The rearrangement links TRBV27 to TRBJ1-5; 10 bases agree with TRBD1. The CDR3 loop spans 16 amino acids. The germline gives CDR1 MNHEY, CDR2 SMNVEV (reference sequence). The V segment lost 3 bases and the J segment 7 bases; nucleotides outside the gene matches: 9. The CDR3 loop is CASSLGQGTKGQPQHF. The DNA for the CDR3 is TGTGCCAGCAGTTTGGGACAGGGGACGAAGGGCCAGCCCCAGCATTTT.

Note on this clonotype: A far larger clone is only one base removed, so a read error is likely. In DNA, the CDR3 is TGTGCCAGCAGCCTACGGGGGGGCGGACCACCCCTCCACTTT. Its translation is CASSLRGGGPPLHF. This sequence joins TRBV2 and TRBJ1-6; TRBD1 might be the D (6 bases). The germline V and J ends were trimmed by 6 bases and 11 bases, with 17 bases remaining between them. CDR1 and CDR2 (germline): SNHLY, FYNNEI. The CDR3 contains 14 residues.

This clonotype has a handful of counts. The chain has TRBV7-9 and TRBJ2-3, with a possible D match to TRBD1 (6 bases). Trimming pared 5 bases from V and 0 bases from J, leaving 15 bases between. Germline CDR1 is SEHNR and CDR2 is FQNEAQ (reference sequence). This CDR3 is 16 amino acids long. The CDR3 sequence: CASSETVRGSTDTQYF. The CDR3 DNA sequence: TGTGCCAGCAGCGAGACCGTCAGGGGAAGCACAGATACGCAGTATTTT.

In this sample, this clonotype turned up a few times. The rearrangement links TRBV6-1 to TRBJ1-1, with unresolved D. Germline CDR1 reads MNHNS; CDR2 reads SASEGT. CDR3 length: 14 amino acids. Trimming left V 2 bases short and J 3 bases short, with 10 bases between. The CDR3 DNA follows: TGTGCCAGCAGTGAAATAGGGTGGGACACTGAAGCTTTCTTT. Translating gives CASSEIGWDTEAFF.

This clonotype was observed a few times. The rearrangement links TRBV18 to TRBJ2-1; TRBD2 aligns across 9 bases. J was trimmed by 2 bases and V by 3 bases; bases with no gene match: 8. Per germline, CDR1 KGHSH and CDR2 LQKENI. This CDR3 is built from 17 residues. CDR3 bases: TGTGCCAGCTCACCCTTTAGCGGGAGTCTCGCCTACAATGAGCAGTTCTTC. Translation: CASSPFSGSLAYNEQFF.